The next 14 T cell receptor beta chains were all read from a single sample in a study of blood T cell repertoires in COVID-19. The repertoire was sequenced with immunoSEQ multiplex PCR; TCRdb's copy has only in-frame clones and lacks some. The sample shows roughly 230,000 clones, around 84% of them seen only once. The specimen sequenced was peripheral blood. These receptors were obtained from a woman older than 75 with COVID-19, enrolled during active disease.

This clone was seen only once. The CDR3 loop reads CASSSLNTIYF. The DNA of the CDR3 is TGTGCCAGCAGTTCTTTAAACACCATATATTTT. J is TRBJ1-3 and V is TRBV28; D ambiguous. The germline V and J ends were trimmed by 4 bases and 6 bases, with 4 bases remaining between them. The CDR3 loop spans 11 amino acids. Looked up from germline, CDR1 is MDHEN and CDR2 is SYDVKM.

The CDR3 reads CASSQASRLTNTGELFF. The CDR3 DNA reads as TGCGCCAGCAGCCAAGCATCTAGGCTCACGAACACCGGGGAGCTGTTTTTT. The V gene is TRBV4-1, the J gene TRBJ2-2; D remains ambiguous. This CDR3 region has 17 residues. Trimming took off 1 base at V and 0 bases at J, with 12 bases between the two ends. Germline V lookup: CDR1 MGHRA, CDR2 YSYEKL.

The V call is TRBV27, the J call TRBJ1-2; 7 nucleotides match TRBD1. V was pared by 5 bases and J by 4 bases, with 7 bases of the junction left unmatched. The germline V gene has CDR1 MNHEY and CDR2 SMNVEV (reference sequence). The CDR3 is 14 amino acids. CDR3 sequence reads: CASSLTGASYGYTF. In DNA, the CDR3 is TGTGCCAGCAGTCTTACAGGGGCCAGCTATGGCTACACCTTC.

V usage is TRBV15 and J usage is TRBJ1-1; D not certain. CDR3 length: 18 amino acids. Germline CDR1 LNHNV, CDR2 YYDKDF (reference sequence). Trimming left V 0 bases short and J 0 bases short, with 17 bases between. The CDR3 DNA reads TGTGCCACCAGCAGAGATTCCGCTCAACCGGGGTTGAACACTGAAGCTTTCTTT. This encodes CATSRDSAQPGLNTEAFF.

The chain recombines TRBV25-1 with TRBJ1-5; D uncertain. The CDR3 loop spans 18 amino acids. Trimming removed 5 bases from V and 2 bases from J, with 22 bases in between. Germline CDR1 is MGHDK and CDR2 is SYGVNS. CDR3 DNA: TGTGCCAGCAGTCCTTTGGGGAGGTCCCGCTCGGGCAATCAGCCCCAGCATTTT. Its translation is CASSPLGRSRSGNQPQHF. The entire variable domain, with the rest obtained from reference TRBV25-1 and TRBJ1-5, is as follows: EADIYQTPRYLVIGTGKKITLECSQTMGHDKMYWYQQDPGMELHLIHYSYGVNSTEKGDLSSESTVSRIRTEHFPLTLESARPSHTSQYLCASSPLGRSRSGNQPQHFGDGTRLSIL.

This chain connects TRBV6-5 to TRBJ2-2, with TRBD2 matching 10 bases. This CDR3 has 15 amino acids. Trimming at V came to 6 bases and at J to 2 bases, leaving 3 bases not matched to a gene. Germline V gives CDR1 MNHEY, CDR2 SVGAGI. The CDR3 is CASRRTSGNTGELFF. The CDR3 DNA is TGTGCCAGCAGGCGGACTAGCGGAAACACCGGGGAGCTGTTTTTT.

Here the CDR3 reads CASSLGDRGRTEAFF. The CDR3 DNA sequence: TGTGCCAGCAGCTTGGGTGACAGGGGGCGGACTGAAGCTTTCTTT. The chain employs TRBV5-6 and TRBJ1-1, with 10 bases identical to TRBD1. This CDR3 is built from 15 residues. Germline CDR1 and CDR2: SGHDT and YYEEEE. The V segment lost 0 bases and the J segment 5 bases; nucleotides outside the gene matches: 4.

The genes are TRBV28 and TRBJ1-2; TRBD1 matches at 9 bases. The CDR3 has 14 amino acids. With V trimmed by 4 bases and J by 7 bases, 7 bases remained unmatched. The germline gives CDR1 MDHEN, CDR2 SYDVKM. The CDR3: CASSSGTGSIGYTF. CDR3 DNA sequence: TGTGCCAGCAGTTCCGGGACAGGGAGTATTGGCTACACCTTC.

This sequence joins TRBV7-3 and TRBJ2-3; the D is unclear. V lost 2 bases to trimming and J lost 4 bases, with 10 bases between them. CDR3 length: 14 amino acids. The germline gives CDR1 SGHTA, CDR2 FQGTGA. The CDR3 region is CASSLFSRPDTQYF. The CDR3 DNA sequence: TGTGCCAGCAGCTTATTTTCGCGGCCAGATACGCAGTATTTT.

The chain joins TRBV5-4 to TRBJ1-3; 7 nucleotides agree with TRBD1. Losses at the gene ends were 5 bases for V and 7 bases for J; bases not matched to a gene: 6. The CDR3 loop spans 13 amino acids. In germline, CDR1 is SGHNT, CDR2 YYREEE (reference sequence). In DNA, the CDR3 is TGTGCCAGCAGTCTGACAGGGACGAACACCATATATTTT. Its protein is CASSLTGTNTIYF.

There are a few counts of this clone. CDR3 bases: TGTGCCAGCAGCCGTACCAGCAGGGTAGGAGCTTTCTTT. This encodes CASSRTSRVGAFF. The V call is TRBV7-9, the J call TRBJ1-1, with D maybe TRBD1 (5 bases). There are 13 residues in the CDR3. V lost 5 bases and J lost 10, with 17 bases in between. The germline CDR1 and CDR2 sequences are SEHNR and FQNEAQ (reference sequence).

The chain employs TRBV5-1 and TRBJ2-5; 9 positions agree with TRBD2. J gave up 1 base and V 0 bases, and 7 bases lay outside the gene matches. Germline V gene data show CDR1 as SGHRS and CDR2 as YFSETQ. CDR3 size: 17 residues. The CDR3 sequence: CASSLGGLAGRQETQYF. In nucleotides, the CDR3 is TGCGCCAGCAGCTTGGGGGGACTAGCAGGTCGCCAAGAGACCCAGTACTTC.

This rearrangement joins TRBV13 to TRBJ2-3; 10 nucleotides align to TRBD1. Per the germline V gene, CDR1 is PRHDT and CDR2 is FYEKMQ (reference sequence). CDR3 size: 16 residues. J was trimmed by 5 bases and V by 5 bases; bases with no gene match: 10. The CDR3 region has the DNA TGTGCCAGCAGCACCCGCGACAGGGGGCCTGGAGATACGCAGTATTTT. It specifies CASSTRDRGPGDTQYF.

V usage is TRBV28 and J usage is TRBJ2-3; TRBD1 might be the D (6 bases). Germline V gene sequence: CDR1 MDHEN, CDR2 SYDVKM. This CDR3 is built from 16 residues. The V end lost 6 bases, the J end lost 2 bases, and 18 bases lay between the germline ends. CDR3 amino acids: CASSIWGQGNTDTQYF. For the CDR3, the DNA is TGTGCCAGCAGCATTTGGGGGCAGGGCAACACAGATACGCAGTATTTT.